This T cell receptor beta chain was found in a study of T-cell memory formation after mild COVID-19. Study in general: TCR clustering was largely donor specific.

TCRdb re-analysed the 5' RACE reads in MiXCR, keeping a single row per CDR3 protein. The table includes 300,000 to 400,000 distinct CDR3 sequences, 12% to 15% detected once. This clonotype has a handful of counts. The germline V gene has CDR1 SGHAT and CDR2 FQNNGV. CDR3 length: 13 residues. V lost 4 bases and J 5 bases, leaving 9 bases between the germline ends. Sequencing input: PBMCs or a T cell subset sorted from them (not recorded which). The TCR sequence derives from a man aged 18 to 30 who had mild COVID-19 (a few samples of this study predate the infection). Cell type and time point are not known. V usage is TRBV11-2 and J usage is TRBJ2-1; the D is unclear. In DNA form, the CDR3 reads TGTGCCAGCAGCTCTCCAGGAGACAATGAGCAGTTCTTC. Protein: CASSSPGDNEQFF.